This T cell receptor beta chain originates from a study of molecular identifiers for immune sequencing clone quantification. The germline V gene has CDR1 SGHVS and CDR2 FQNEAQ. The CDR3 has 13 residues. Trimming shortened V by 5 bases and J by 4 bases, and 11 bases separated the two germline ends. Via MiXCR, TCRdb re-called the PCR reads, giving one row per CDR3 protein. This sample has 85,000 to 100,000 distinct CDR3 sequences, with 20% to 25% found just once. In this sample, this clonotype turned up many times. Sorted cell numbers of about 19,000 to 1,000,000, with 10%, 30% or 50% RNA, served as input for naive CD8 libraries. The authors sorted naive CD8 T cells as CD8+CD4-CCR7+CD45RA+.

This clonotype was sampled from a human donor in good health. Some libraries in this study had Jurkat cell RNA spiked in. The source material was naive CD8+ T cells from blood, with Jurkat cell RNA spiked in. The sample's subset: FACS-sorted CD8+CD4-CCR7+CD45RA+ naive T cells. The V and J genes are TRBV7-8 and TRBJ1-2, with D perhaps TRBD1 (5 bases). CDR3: CASSPKTVYGYTF. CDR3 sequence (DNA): TGTGCCAGCAGCCCAAAGACAGTCTATGGCTACACCTTC.